The clone carrying this T cell receptor beta chain appeared many times. What it binds is unknown. With 0 bases removed from V and 4 bases from J, the gap between germline ends came to 9 bases. The CDR3 loop spans 14 amino acids. Per the germline V gene, CDR1 is ENHRY and CDR2 is SYGVKD. Unique molecular identifiers were used to barcode this TCRbeta library. TCRdb re-analysed the PCR reads in MiXCR, keeping a single row per CDR3 protein. In the table there are about 180,000 distinct CDR3 sequences, around 10% of which are singletons. These data originate in a study of T-cell reconstitution after alpha-beta-depleted transplantation in children. Study findings and constraints: When one year had passed after transplant, most T-cell counts and diversity came from newly produced T cells. After transplant, at about two months, alpha-beta T cells were reportedly derived from several hundred expanded graft clones. Diversity of TCRbeta at day 60 was high in some patients, arising from surviving recipient T cells and thymic progenitors.

This chain joins TRBV10-3 and TRBJ1-2; D possibly corresponds to TRBD1 (5 bases). The TCR was taken from a boy aged 2 to 10 with acute myeloid leukemia, due to receive a stem cell transplant. Sequenced here: PBMCs, sampled before TCRalphabeta/CD19-depleted stem cell transplant. CDR3 sequence: CAISESRGAYGYTF. The CDR3 DNA is TGTGCCATCAGTGAGTCGAGGGGCGCCTATGGCTACACCTTC.